Below, 6 T cell receptor beta chains from the same sample are listed, as sequenced in a study of early T cells in non-severe SARS-CoV-2 infection (dated by TCRdb to 2020 to 2022). Libraries were made using 5' RACE. The listed sequencing device is NextSeq 500. TCRdb trimmed public reads at Q25 via fastp, called clones via MiXCR and kept in-frame beta chains. Identical CDR3 protein sequences are pooled into one entry, listed with their most common genes and DNA. The sample table contains 80,000 or so distinct CDR3 sequences; only one count was recorded for 11% to 15% of them. 3% of the sample lies in the top ten. What was sequenced was whole blood. The origin of the receptors is an adult who was a healthcare worker with PCR-confirmed SARS-CoV-2 infection or an uninfected control (not recorded which).

The chain employs TRBV3-1 and TRBJ1-1; D is unclear. The V end was cut by 1 base, the J end by 14 bases, with 17 bases between. The CDR3 consists of 13 residues. The germline V gene encodes CDR1 LGHDT and CDR2 YNNKEL (reference sequence). This CDR3 is CASSQGGRPLDFF. The CDR3 bases are TGTGCCAGCAGCCAAGGCGGCAGACCTTTGGACTTCTTT.

At least ten counts were recorded for this clonotype. The rearrangement uses TRBV7-3 and TRBJ2-3; TRBD2 is a possible D gene (5 bases). Germline V gene data show CDR1 as SGHTA and CDR2 as FQGTGA. There are 16 residues in the CDR3. V was trimmed by 5 bases and J by 5 bases, leaving 20 bases between them. This CDR3 reads CASSPHVASLGDTQYF. The CDR3 DNA reads as TGTGCCAGCAGCCCCCACGTGGCTAGCCTTGGAGATACGCAGTATTTT.

The table lists this clonotype with a few counts. The CDR3: CSARFDMRLQYF. The CDR3 DNA is TGCAGTGCTAGATTTGATATGCGCTTGCAGTACTTC. V and J are TRBV20-1 and TRBJ2-7; no firm D call. Trimming pared 2 bases from V and 9 bases from J, leaving 14 bases between. The V gene's germline CDR1 is DFQATT and CDR2 SNEGSKA (reference sequence). The CDR3 is 12 residues long.

This clonotype was seen more than once but under ten times. The V call is TRBV29-1, the J call TRBJ2-3; 9 bases fit TRBD2. Per germline, CDR1 SQVTM and CDR2 ANQGSEA. V shed 2 bases and J 2 bases; nucleotides not matched to a gene: 8. The CDR3 spans 16 residues. The CDR3 DNA reads as TGCAGCGTTGAACCCCGGCGGGGGGGGAACACAGATACGCAGTATTTT. It encodes CSVEPRRGGNTDTQYF.

This clonotype was recorded at least ten times. V usage is TRBV7-9 and J usage is TRBJ2-1, with 10 bases aligning to TRBD2. Germline V lookup: CDR1 SEHNR, CDR2 FQNEAQ (reference sequence). Trimming removed 9 bases from V and 4 bases from J; junction bases left unmatched: 6. The CDR3 consists of 14 residues. CDR3: CASFTGLAYNEQFF. CDR3 coding DNA: TGTGCCAGTTTCACGGGACTAGCGTACAATGAGCAGTTCTTC.

This clonotype appeared a few times. The chain joins TRBV25-1 to TRBJ1-5; D is unclear. The V gene lost 10 bases and the J gene lost 2 bases, with 9 bases spanning the gap. Per the germline V gene, CDR1 is MGHDK and CDR2 is SYGVNS. This CDR3 contains 12 residues. The CDR3 protein is CATPGCNQPQHF. CDR3 sequence (DNA): TGTGCCACCCCTGGCTGCAATCAGCCCCAGCATTTT. The variable domain in full, completed from reference TRBV25-1 and TRBJ1-5, reads EADIYQTPRYLVIGTGKKITLECSQTMGHDKMYWYQQDPGMELHLIHYSYGVNSTEKGDLSSESTVSRIRTEHFPLTLESARPSHTSQYLCATPGCNQPQHFGDGTRLSIL.